The sample holds one count of the clone carrying this T cell receptor (beta chain). Its specificity is unknown. The data belong to a study of cytomegalovirus exposure and HLA in healthy donors. Study background: Previous work identified roughly 120 million unique TCR beta sequences from approximately 190 million T cells.

PCR primers comprised 60 Vbeta and 13 Jbeta primers. The table came from immunoSEQ multiplex PCR; TCRdb's copy has only in-frame clones and leaves some out. The sample has some 100,000 clones, roughly 70% seen once. Study-wide findings and caveats: According to the study, roughly 160 TCR beta chains were cytomegalovirus-associated. Per a later analysis, about 15,000 TCR beta sequences showed association with HLA alleles at 0.05 false discovery rate.

The CDR3 extends over 13 amino acids. V shed 0 bases and J shed 5 bases, with 7 bases lying between them. Germline V lookup: CDR1 SGHDN, CDR2 FVKESK. Healthy donors of bone marrow made up the group. The origin of this receptor is a woman aged 70-85 years in good health and CMV-seropositive. The genes are TRBV14 and TRBJ2-5, with D hard to call. Material: PBMCs. CDR3 sequence: CASSQDSYETQYF. In DNA form, the CDR3 reads TGTGCCAGCAGCCAAGATTCTTATGAGACCCAGTACTTC.